What follows are 18 T cell receptor beta chains derived from one specimen sequenced in a study of vaccination effects on CD4 cells after COVID-19. Profiled with immunoSEQ multiplex PCR; TCRdb holds only in-frame clones, not every one. Here the sample spans 35,000 to 55,000 clones, around 70% being singletons. No antigens are known for them. Before sequencing, viral peptide pools were used by the ViraFEST assay to expand antigen-specific CD4+ T cells. Subsequent to 10 days of culture, CD4+ T cells were isolated. Infection with SARS-CoV-2 occurred in the person between March and December 2020, and PCR confirmed it. The sample was CD4+ T cells from PBMCs cultured with a peptide pool, taken before COVID-19 vaccination. These receptors all stem from a human donor who had a prior SARS-CoV-2 infection.

This clone was seen only a few times. The chain employs TRBV4-1 and TRBJ2-7; D is possibly TRBD1 (6 bases). V lost 1 base to trimming and J lost 0 bases, with 10 bases between them. The germline gives CDR1 MGHRA, CDR2 YSYEKL. This CDR3 spans 15 amino acids. The CDR3 spells CASSQGLGASYEQYF. The CDR3 coding sequence is TGCGCCAGCAGCCAAGGACTGGGGGCCTCCTACGAGCAGTACTTC.

In its sample, this clone was seen a few times. The J gene is TRBJ1-6, the V gene TRBV19; 7 nucleotides match TRBD1. Germline V gene data show CDR1 as LNHDA and CDR2 as SQIVND (reference sequence). The V gene end was trimmed by 7 bases and the J gene end by 7 bases; junction bases not matched to a gene: 7. There are 14 residues in the CDR3. CDR3 DNA: TGTGCCAGTACCCCGGGACAGAACAATTCACCCCTCCACTTT. Translating gives CASTPGQNNSPLHF.

The chain links TRBV5-4 to TRBJ2-5; 10 nucleotides align to TRBD2. The CDR3 is made up of 16 amino acids. Germline V CDR1 and CDR2: SGHNT, YYREEE (reference sequence). Unmatched junction bases numbered 10, after V lost 3 bases and J lost 5 bases. CDR3 DNA sequence: TGTGCCAGCAGCTCCCCTCTAGCGGGAGTACGTGAGACCCAGTACTTC. It translates to CASSSPLAGVRETQYF.

J is TRBJ2-6 and V is TRBV6-5; 8 bases match TRBD1. J gave up 3 bases and V 5 bases, and 0 bases lay outside the gene matches. Germline assignment: CDR1 MNHEY and CDR2 SVGAGI. The CDR3 length is 14 residues. CDR3 sequence (DNA): TGTGCCAGCAGTACAGGGGGTGGGGCCAACGTCCTGACTTTC. The encoded protein is CASSTGGGANVLTF.

The chain joins TRBV11-1 to TRBJ2-7, with a tentative D call TRBD2 (6 bases). The CDR3 length is 14 residues. The V gene lost 0 bases and the J gene lost 4 bases, with 10 bases spanning the gap. CDR1 and CDR2 (germline): SGHAT, FQDESV (reference sequence). The CDR3 sequence is CASSLAGTEYEQYF. CDR3 nucleotides: TGTGCCAGCAGCTTAGCCGGGACTGAATACGAGCAGTACTTC.

This clone was seen a handful of times. The chain uses TRBV7-2 and TRBJ1-2; a possible D gene is TRBD1 (6 bases). This CDR3 contains 13 residues. Per germline, CDR1 SGHTA and CDR2 FQGNSA. V lost 4 bases to trimming and J lost 3 bases, with 9 bases between them. The CDR3 loop reads CASSYRVDYGYTF. CDR3 coding DNA: TGTGCCAGCAGCTACAGGGTGGACTATGGCTACACCTTC.

The gene calls are TRBV2 and TRBJ1-2; D ambiguous. The CDR3 length is 14 residues. V gave up 4 bases and J gave up 4 bases, with 13 bases separating them. Germline assignment: CDR1 SNHLY and CDR2 FYNNEI. The CDR3 coding sequence is TGTGCCAGCAGTGGACCCTTACGTTCCTATGGCTACACCTTC. Amino acids: CASSGPLRSYGYTF.

The chain recombines TRBV2 with TRBJ2-7, with 8 bases lining up with TRBD1. CDR1 SNHLY and CDR2 FYNNEI come from the germline V gene. Trimming removed 6 bases from V and 7 bases from J; junction bases left unmatched: 11. The CDR3 spans 14 residues. The CDR3 DNA reads TGTGCCAGCAGGAGGGCAGGGGGCCGGTTGGAGCAGTACTTC. It codes for CASRRAGGRLEQYF.

J is TRBJ1-4 and V is TRBV9; D may be TRBD1 (5 bases). Germline V gives CDR1 SGDLS, CDR2 YYNGEE. Trimming left V 0 bases short and J 11 bases short, with 11 bases between. CDR3 length equals 13 residues. This chain's CDR3 is CASSVAPGGKLFF. For the CDR3, the DNA is TGTGCCAGCAGCGTAGCCCCCGGGGGGAAACTGTTTTTT.

The chain employs TRBV24-1 and TRBJ2-2; 7 bases are a match to TRBD1. Germline lookup yields CDR1 KGHDR and CDR2 SFDVKD. The ends lost 4 bases at V and 0 bases at J; junction bases unmatched: 7. This CDR3 comprises 17 residues. The CDR3 nucleotides read TGTGCCACCAGTGACCCAGGACAGGTGACGAACACCGGGGAGCTGTTTTTT. This encodes CATSDPGQVTNTGELFF.

This clone has more than one count but fewer than ten. This CDR3 reads CASSSTRGTEAFF. The CDR3 DNA reads TGTGCCAGCAGTTCGACAAGGGGGACTGAAGCTTTCTTT. The chain is built from TRBV27 and TRBJ1-1; TRBD1 is a possible D gene (6 bases). The length of the CDR3 is 13 residues. The V end lost 4 bases, the J end lost 5 bases, and 11 bases lay between the germline ends. CDR1 is MNHEY and CDR2 is SMNVEV in the germline V gene (reference sequence).

This clone was detected a few times. V is TRBV21-1 and J is TRBJ1-5. TRBV21-1 is an annotated pseudogene. There are 15 residues in the CDR3. The CDR3 bases are TGTGCCAGCAGCAAAGCCTGGGAAAGCAATCAGCCCCAGCATTTT. It codes for CASSKAWESNQPQHF.

V usage is TRBV11-2 and J usage is TRBJ2-2; D is perhaps TRBD1 (6 bases). V lost 3 bases and J 0 bases, leaving 11 bases between the germline ends. Per germline, CDR1 SGHAT and CDR2 FQNNGV. CDR3 size: 16 residues. The CDR3 protein is CASSFRGFANTGELFF. In nucleotides, the CDR3 is TGTGCCAGCAGCTTTAGGGGGTTCGCGAACACCGGGGAGCTGTTTTTT.

The CDR3 region is CASSPAAGRGGGYNEQFF. The CDR3 nucleotides read TGTGCCAGCAGCCCTGCCGCGGGCAGGGGAGGGGGGTACAATGAGCAGTTCTTC. The chain uses TRBV11-3 and TRBJ2-1; weak D call: TRBD2 (7 bases). The V end was cut by 5 bases, the J end by 4 bases, with 24 bases between. The CDR3 contains 18 residues. Germline-derived CDR1 and CDR2 are SGHNT and YENEEA.

This chain uses TRBV10-3 with TRBJ1-6; D possibly corresponds to TRBD1 (5 bases). V dropped 2 bases and J dropped 10 bases, with 18 bases sitting between them. Germline V gives CDR1 ENHRY, CDR2 SYGVKD. The CDR3 contains 16 residues. The DNA for the CDR3 is TGTGCCATCAGTGAGCCGCTGGGGGGAGTGGGGTCACCCCTCCACTTT. Amino acid sequence: CAISEPLGGVGSPLHF.

The chain recombines TRBV7-2 with TRBJ2-7; D unresolved. The CDR3 runs 12 residues. Germline V gene data show CDR1 as SGHTA and CDR2 as FQGNSA. With 0 bases removed from V and 5 bases from J, the gap between germline ends came to 5 bases. CDR3 in amino acids: CASSLAGDEQYF. CDR3 DNA sequence: TGTGCCAGCAGCTTAGCGGGTGACGAGCAGTACTTC.

The J gene is TRBJ1-5, the V gene TRBV2, with TRBD1 matching 12 bases. Looked up from germline, CDR1 is SNHLY and CDR2 is FYNNEI. There are 15 residues in the CDR3. The junction had 6 bases not matched to a gene; V was cut back by 5 bases and J by 7 bases. CDR3 sequence (DNA): TGTGCCAGCAGTACCGGGACAGGGGGCTTCCAGCCCCAGCATTTT. It specifies CASSTGTGGFQPQHF.

This chain connects TRBV6-6 to TRBJ2-1, with 7 bases that match TRBD2. V dropped 8 bases and J dropped 8; count of bases not matched to a gene: 12. Germline V CDR1 and CDR2: MNHNY, SVGAGI (reference sequence). CDR3 size: 14 residues. The CDR3 DNA is TGTGCCAGCCGGTGGGGGGGGGTTTTAGATGAGCAGTTCTTC. Translation: CASRWGGVLDEQFF.